This TCR beta chain was identified in a study of cytomegalovirus exposure and HLA in healthy donors. Study results and caveats: Later on, analysis showed that most CMV-associated TCR beta chains appeared to be HLA-restricted. Among the sequence variants, a highly shared cluster was likely an artifact of sequencing. In a later analysis, a missense DCLRE1C variant was linked to TCR beta V- and J-gene trimming.

The CDR3 sequence is 15 residues long. Per germline, CDR1 LNHNV and CDR2 YYDKDF (reference sequence). The V gene lost 5 bases and the J gene lost 7 bases, with 18 bases spanning the gap. To note about this clone: The antigen is undetermined.

Amplification used 60 Vbeta primers and 13 Jbeta primers. TCRdb's table, derived via immunoSEQ multiplex PCR, lists solely in-frame clones and lacks some. The top ten clones hold about 9.1% of a sample with about 57,000 clones, 55% to 85% of them seen once. This rearrangement joins TRBV15 to TRBJ1-5, with D possibly being TRBD1 (5 bases). The sequenced material came from PBMCs. This TCR was recovered from a woman aged 45-60 years in good health and CMV-seronegative. The CDR3 region has the DNA TGTGCCACCAGCGTCGCCAGGGAAAGGGGACAGCCCCAGCATTTT. It specifies CATSVARERGQPQHF.